The 4 T cell receptor beta chains reported below all come from one sample, sequenced in a study of radiotherapy plus CTLA-4 blockade in lung cancer. The assay was immunoSEQ multiplex PCR, and TCRdb's table has in-frame clones only and misses some. The table records more than 35,000 clones, 85% to 90% of them present only once. Here the sequenced sample was peripheral blood, taken from a patient treated with radiotherapy plus ipilimumab. These receptors were collected from a human donor with non-small cell lung cancer who had stable disease on radiotherapy plus ipilimumab.

This rearrangement joins TRBV27 to TRBJ2-5, with a weak D call TRBD1 (5 bases). Germline lookup yields CDR1 MNHEY and CDR2 SMNVEV (reference sequence). V lost 4 bases to trimming and J lost 6 bases, with 12 bases between them. This CDR3 is built from 13 residues. CDR3 coding DNA: TGTGCCAGCAGTTACCAGGGAACCCAGACCCAGTACTTC. This encodes CASSYQGTQTQYF.

V gene TRBV5-1 combines with J gene TRBJ2-7, with D possibly being TRBD2 (6 bases). Trimming removed 4 bases at V and 6 bases at J, with 11 bases between. The CDR3 is made up of 12 amino acids. Germline-derived CDR1 and CDR2 are SGHRS and YFSETQ. The CDR3, as DNA: TGCGCCAGCAGCGGGGAGGTAGGCGAGCAGTACTTC. It yields the protein CASSGEVGEQYF.

The gene calls are TRBV10-1 and TRBJ2-5; 14 nucleotides line up with TRBD2. Trimming removed 0 bases from V and 5 bases from J; junction bases left unmatched: 8. Per germline, CDR1 WNHNN and CDR2 SYGVQD (reference sequence). CDR3 size: 18 residues. The CDR3 region is CASSESRRLAGGRETQYF. CDR3 DNA: TGCGCCAGCAGTGAGTCGCGACGACTAGCGGGAGGGAGGGAGACCCAGTACTTC.

The gene calls are TRBV19 and TRBJ2-5; maybe TRBD2 (6 bases). The germline CDR1 and CDR2 sequences are LNHDA and SQIVND (reference sequence). V gave up 1 base and J gave up 5 bases, with 8 bases separating them. The CDR3 consists of 13 residues. DNA for the CDR3: TGTGCCAGTAGTATAGCGGGAGCGGAGACCCAGTACTTC. As protein: CASSIAGAETQYF.